This T cell receptor (beta chain) stems from a study of T cell responses to AZD1222 COVID-19 vaccine. Study-level findings and limits: Donors were largely white British and mainly female; clonal diversity was possibly underestimated.

Profiling relied on immunoSEQ multiplex PCR, and the TCRdb table lists in-frame clones only, not all of them. The table shows about 140,000 clones, with about 90% occurring only once. Notes on this clone: Its antigen is still unknown.

This receptor was obtained from an adult who received the MenACWY meningococcal vaccine as a control. The sequences come from peripheral blood, collected 28 days after the second dose of the MenACWY control vaccine.

The CDR3 loop is CATSRDTPAGAYGYTF. The CDR3 DNA reads TGTGCCACCAGCAGAGACACCCCTGCAGGGGCCTATGGCTACACCTTC. The gene calls are TRBV15 and TRBJ1-2; D is possibly TRBD1 (6 bases). The CDR3 length is 16 residues. V gave up 0 bases and J gave up 4 bases, with 15 bases separating them. CDR1 and CDR2 (germline): LNHNV, YYDKDF (reference sequence).